These T cell receptor beta chains were read from a single sample in a study of Ad26.COV2.S vaccination and SARS-CoV-2 variants. Assay used: immunoSEQ multiplex PCR; TCRdb lists only in-frame clones, some missing. Counted here are about 350,000 clones, about 91% occurring once; the ten biggest clones make up 3.9%. The sequences come from peripheral blood, collected after recovery from COVID-19. All receptors come from a human donor who had recovered from COVID-19. Each CDR3 is given with its conserved first and last residue. A D gene is named only where the DNA matches it firmly. Clone size is given for some rows only: seen once, a few or many times, or a class if the clone is expanded.

TRBV2	-	TRBJ1-6	-	TGTGCCAGCAGACATGGAGGTCTTCCTCCGAATTCACCCCTCCACTTT	CASRHGGLPPNSPLHF
TRBV19	-	TRBJ1-4	-	TGTGCCAGTAGTAGGACAGCCTGGAGTGAAAAACTGTTTTTT	CASSRTAWSEKLFF
TRBV7-6	-	TRBJ2-7	-	TGTGCCAGCAGCGTAGACAGTACCTACGAGCAGTACTTC	CASSVDSTYEQYF
TRBV6-5	-	TRBJ2-3	-	TGTGCCAGCAGTTATTTAGGCGGGGCAGATACGCAGTATTTT	CASSYLGGADTQYF
TRBV27	-	TRBJ2-7	-	TGTGCCAGCAGTTTATCTGATTTGGACGAGCAGTACTTC	CASSLSDLDEQYF
TRBV7-8	-	TRBJ2-7	-	TGTGCCAGCAGCTTAGCACACCCAGGCGAGCAGTACTTC	CASSLAHPGEQYF
TRBV15	-	TRBJ1-3	-	TGTGCCACCAGCAGAGATCGTATGGGGCCGGGTGGAAACACCATATATTTT	CATSRDRMGPGGNTIYF
TRBV7-2	-	TRBJ1-3	-	TGTGCCAGCAGCTTGTGGGAAGTAGGAGACACCATATATTTT	CASSLWEVGDTIYF
TRBV11-2	-	TRBJ2-5	-	TGTGCCAGCAGCTTTGGTAGTTGGGGCCAAGAGACCCAGTACTTC	CASSFGSWGQETQYF
TRBV5-1	TRBD1	TRBJ2-2	-	TGCGCCAGCAGCTCCACAGGGGTTTTCGTAACCGGGGAGCTGTTTTTT	CASSSTGVFVTGELFF
TRBV5-5	-	TRBJ2-7	-	TGTGCCAGCAGCCCGAGCTCCTACGAGCAGTACTTC	CASSPSSYEQYF
TRBV11-2	TRBD2	TRBJ2-2	-	TGTGCCAGCAGCTTATATCGAGCGGGGGGTAGTTTGGACACCGGGGAGCTGTTTTTT	CASSLYRAGGSLDTGELFF
TRBV15	-	TRBJ2-7	-	TGTGCCACCAGCAGAGATCCAGGTTTGTACGAGCAGTACTTC	CATSRDPGLYEQYF
TRBV15	-	TRBJ1-6	-	TGTGCCACCAGCAGAGATTTAGGGAATTCACCCCTCCACTTT	CATSRDLGNSPLHF
TRBV12-3/TRBV12-4	TRBD2	TRBJ2-1	-	TGTGCCACGGGACTAGCGAATGAGCAGTTCTTC	CATGLANEQFF
TRBV7-9	-	TRBJ2-7	-	TGTGCCAGCAGCTTATCTAGCTCCTACGAGCAGTACTTC	CASSLSSSYEQYF
TRBV29-1	TRBD1	TRBJ1-2	-	TGCAGCGTTAGGACAGGGCCTAACTATGGCTACACCTTC	CSVRTGPNYGYTF
TRBV25-1	-	TRBJ2-3	-	TGTGCCAGTTCCCCCACAGGGAAAGATACGCAGTATTTT	CASSPTGKDTQYF
TRBV29-1	-	TRBJ1-4	-	TGCAGCGCGGGGGGAGCCGAAAAACTGTTTTTT	CSAGGAEKLFF
TRBV18	-	TRBJ1-3	-	TGTGCCAGCTCCTCCACCGGGGGCCACTCTGGAAACACCATATATTTT	CASSSTGGHSGNTIYF
TRBV7-2	-	TRBJ1-1	-	TGTGCCAGCAGTTTACAGGGTTATGAAGCTTTCTTT	CASSLQGYEAFF
TRBV27	-	TRBJ1-1	-	TGTGCCAGCTTGGGACGGAAGGGCCCGAACACTGAAGCTTTCTTT	CASLGRKGPNTEAFF
TRBV5-5	-	TRBJ1-3	-	TGTGCCAGCAGCCCGGCCTCTGGAAACACCATATATTTT	CASSPASGNTIYF
TRBV5-1	-	TRBJ2-4	-	TGCGCCAGCAGCTTGGGCAGGTTAGGAAACATTCAGTACTTC	CASSLGRLGNIQYF
TRBV14	-	TRBJ1-1	-	TGTGCCAGCAGCCAAGCGAGGGGGAGCACTGAAGCTTTCTTT	CASSQARGSTEAFF
TRBV25-1	-	TRBJ2-3	-	TGTGCCAGCAGTGTCCTAGCAGACGATACGCAGTATTTT	CASSVLADDTQYF
TRBV5-8	-	TRBJ2-3	-	TGTGCCAGCAGCTTCACGGCCGCTAGCACAGATACGCAGTATTTT	CASSFTAASTDTQYF
TRBV2	-	TRBJ2-3	-	TGTGCCAGCACTACACTAGGGAATCCAGATACGCAGTATTTT	CASTTLGNPDTQYF
TRBV7-9	TRBD1	TRBJ1-4	-	TGTGCCAGCAGACGCGGACAGGGGCCACTGTTTTTT	CASRRGQGPLFF
TRBV9	-	TRBJ1-6	-	TGTGCCAGCAGCTTAGACGGGAATTCACCCCTCCACTTT	CASSLDGNSPLHF
TRBV9	TRBD1	TRBJ1-1	-	TGTGCCAGCAGCGTAGGGGACAGGGGGACTGAAGCTTTCTTT	CASSVGDRGTEAFF
TRBV5-6	-	TRBJ1-2	-	TGTGCCAGCAGCCCTAATCAGAACTATGGCTACACCTTC	CASSPNQNYGYTF
TRBV27	-	TRBJ1-2	-	TGTGCCAGCAGTTTTGGAGGTTCTAACTATGGCTACACCTTC	CASSFGGSNYGYTF
TRBV9	-	TRBJ1-3	-	TGTGCCAGCAGCGCCGGACAGCCTGGAAACACCATATATTTT	CASSAGQPGNTIYF
TRBV23-1	-	TRBJ2-7	-	TGCGCCAGCAGTCCTTACCAAGCAGTACTTTCCTACGAGCAGTACTTC	CASSPYQAVLSYEQYF
TRBV7-2	-	TRBJ2-1	once	TGTGCCAGCAGCCTCCTAGGGCTTTTCAATGAGCAGTTCTTC	CASSLLGLFNEQFF
TRBV19	-	TRBJ1-1	few	TGTGCCAGTATCTTAGGGAACACTGAAGCTTTCTTT	CASILGNTEAFF
TRBV9	-	TRBJ1-1	-	TGTGCCAGCAGCGTAGGGGACCTGGGGGACACTGAAGCTTTCTTT	CASSVGDLGDTEAFF
TRBV9	-	TRBJ2-1	once	TGTGCCAGCAGCGTAGAGAAGGGGTACAATGAGCAGTTCTTC	CASSVEKGYNEQFF
TRBV7-9	TRBD1	TRBJ1-5	-	TGTGCCAGCAGCTCGGGACAGGATTCCGGTCAGCCCCAGCATTTT	CASSSGQDSGQPQHF
TRBV5-1	TRBD1	TRBJ2-7	-	TGCGCCAGCAGCTACGGACAGGGGAGCACCTACGAGCAGTACTTC	CASSYGQGSTYEQYF
TRBV6-2/TRBV6-3	TRBD2	TRBJ2-3	-	TGTGCCAGCAGTTGGCGCGGGGGGGGCACAGATACGCAGTATTTT	CASSWRGGGTDTQYF
TRBV24-1	TRBD1	TRBJ2-5	once	TGTGCCACCAGTGATTCCAGCCGGGACAGGGGGGAGACCCAGTACTTC	CATSDSSRDRGETQYF
TRBV4-1	-	TRBJ2-1	-	TGCGCCAGCAGCCAAGAGTGGAGGGGGAGACAGTTCTTC	CASSQEWRGRQFF